These 14 T cell receptor beta chains were sequenced from one sample in a study of cytomegalovirus exposure and HLA in healthy donors. Primers included in the PCR were 60 Vbeta and 13 Jbeta primers. Assay used: immunoSEQ multiplex PCR; TCRdb lists only in-frame clones, some missing. The sample lists 170,000 or so clones; about four fifths were seen once. The sample taken for sequencing was PBMCs. Every receptor here comes from a girl under 18 in good health and CMV-seropositive.

The chain employs TRBV27 and TRBJ1-6; D gene uncertain. The V end was cut by 3 bases, the J end by 7 bases, with 4 bases between. This CDR3 contains 12 residues. Germline CDR1 reads MNHEY; CDR2 reads SMNVEV (reference sequence). CDR3 nucleotides: TGTGCCAGCAGTTTTCTGAATTCACCCCTCCACTTT. Amino acid sequence: CASSFLNSPLHF.

This chain uses TRBV27 with TRBJ2-2, with 13 bases identical to TRBD2. This CDR3 has 16 amino acids. The germline gives CDR1 MNHEY, CDR2 SMNVEV (reference sequence). V trimming: 6 bases; J trimming: 5 bases; junction bases outside the gene matches: 6. This CDR3 is CASSLLGLAGTGELFF. Here the CDR3 DNA reads TGTGCCAGCAGCCTTTTGGGACTAGCGGGGACCGGGGAGCTGTTTTTT.

This clone has only one observation. This chain joins TRBV4-1 and TRBJ1-2; 8 bases map to TRBD1. Looked up from germline, CDR1 is MGHRA and CDR2 is YSYEKL. This CDR3 region has 16 residues. The V gene end was trimmed by 0 bases and the J gene end by 4 bases; junction bases not matched to a gene: 7. The CDR3 nucleotides are TGCGCCAGCAGCCAAGATGCCGGGACAGGACTCTATGGCTACACCTTC. It specifies CASSQDAGTGLYGYTF.

The chain is built from TRBV4-1 and TRBJ1-2, with a possible D match to TRBD1 (6 bases). The V gene's germline CDR1 is MGHRA and CDR2 YSYEKL. Trimming pared 2 bases from V and 3 bases from J, leaving 13 bases between. This CDR3 contains 15 residues. The CDR3 loop reads CASSQLGGRYYGYTF. The CDR3 nucleotides read TGCGCCAGCAGCCAATTGGGGGGGCGGTACTATGGCTACACCTTC.

The rearrangement links TRBV29-1 to TRBJ1-1, with 10 bases matching TRBD1. Trimming removed 5 bases from V and 0 bases from J; junction bases left unmatched: 9. Germline CDR1 is SQVTM and CDR2 is ANQGSEA. The length of the CDR3 is 16 residues. The CDR3 spells CSVFGQGESLNTEAFF. The CDR3 bases are TGCAGCGTTTTTGGACAGGGGGAATCTCTGAACACTGAAGCTTTCTTT.

This rearrangement joins TRBV5-1 to TRBJ1-2; 7 bases fit TRBD1. The CDR3 contains 14 residues. Looked up from germline, CDR1 is SGHRS and CDR2 is YFSETQ. Unmatched junction bases numbered 2, after V lost 3 bases and J lost 0 bases. The DNA of the CDR3 is TGCGCCAGCAGCTGGGGACAGTCTAACTATGGCTACACCTTC. It encodes CASSWGQSNYGYTF.

The V gene is TRBV5-1, the J gene TRBJ1-1; D gene uncertain. V lost 5 bases, J lost 0 bases, and 11 bases lay in between. Germline CDR1 reads SGHRS; CDR2 reads YFSETQ. The CDR3 spans 14 residues. This CDR3 is CASRVGRVNTEAFF. As DNA, the CDR3 is TGCGCCAGCAGGGTCGGGAGAGTGAACACTGAAGCTTTCTTT. The full variable domain, rest sourced from reference TRBV5-1 and TRBJ1-1, is KAGVTQTPRYLIKTRGQQVTLSCSPISGHRSVSWYQQTPGQGLQFLFEYFSETQRNKGNFPGRFSGRQFSNSRSEMNVSTLELGDSALYLCASRVGRVNTEAFFGQGTRLTVV.

The chain carries TRBV6-1 and TRBJ1-5; D not resolved. This CDR3 region has 14 residues. The V end was cut by 5 bases, the J end by 7 bases, with 15 bases between. Germline V gives CDR1 MNHNS, CDR2 SASEGT. This chain's CDR3 is CASSKTGPGQPQHF. The CDR3 DNA reads as TGTGCCAGCAGTAAAACGGGTCCGGGGCAGCCCCAGCATTTT.

The rearrangement uses TRBV14 and TRBJ2-7; 8 bases agree with TRBD2. Germline V CDR1 and CDR2: SGHDN, FVKESK. This CDR3 spans 15 amino acids. The V gene end was trimmed by 2 bases and the J gene end by 3 bases; junction bases not matched to a gene: 6. CDR3 DNA: TGTGCCAGCAGCCAACTAGCGGGTTATCGCTACGAGCAGTACTTC. Its protein product is CASSQLAGYRYEQYF.

The DNA of the CDR3 is TGTGCCACCAGCAGAGATAGGGGTTACTACGAGCAGTACTTC. As protein: CATSRDRGYYEQYF. The chain couples TRBV15 to TRBJ2-7; a weak D match, TRBD1 (5 bases). The CDR3 consists of 14 residues. V was shortened by 0 bases and J by 3 bases, with 9 bases between the two germline ends. Germline V gives CDR1 LNHNV, CDR2 YYDKDF (reference sequence).

V gene TRBV4-1 combines with J gene TRBJ2-4, with TRBD1 matching 9 bases. The CDR3 has 13 amino acids. V lost 1 base, J lost 13 bases, and 5 bases stayed unmatched. Looked up from germline, CDR1 is MGHRA and CDR2 is YSYEKL. Written as DNA, the CDR3 is TGCGCCAGCAGCCAAGTAGCACAGGGGGCCCAGTACTTC. Residues: CASSQVAQGAQYF.

The chain is built from TRBV9 and TRBJ1-2, with a tentative D call TRBD1 (5 bases). With 4 bases removed from V and 0 bases from J, the gap between germline ends came to 25 bases. CDR1 and CDR2 (germline): SGDLS, YYNGEE. CDR3 length: 19 residues. CDR3: CASSPPWAQTGPTNYGYTF. In nucleotides, the CDR3 is TGTGCCAGCAGCCCCCCCTGGGCCCAAACAGGACCCACTAACTATGGCTACACCTTC.

The chain has TRBV2 and TRBJ2-1, with 9 positions matching TRBD1. The germline gives CDR1 SNHLY, CDR2 FYNNEI. The V segment lost 2 bases and the J segment 10 bases; nucleotides outside the gene matches: 6. The CDR3 is 14 amino acids. The CDR3 DNA follows: TGTGCCAGCAGTGAATCAACAGGGGGCCAGGAGCAGTTCTTC. It encodes CASSESTGGQEQFF.

This chain uses TRBV6-1 with TRBJ2-3; tentatively, D is TRBD2 (5 bases). CDR1 is MNHNS and CDR2 is SASEGT in the germline V gene. Trimming cost V 6 bases and J 6 bases, with 10 bases left between them. CDR3 length equals 12 residues. The CDR3 spells CASSAGGDTQYF. CDR3 in DNA: TGTGCCAGCAGCGCCGGCGGGGATACGCAGTATTTT.